The TCR beta chain under discussion was sequenced for a study of T cells in Graves' hyperthyroidism and ophthalmopathy. Study in general: At initial diagnosis, before any treatment had begun, peripheral blood was obtained.

This clonotype was recorded many times. Antigen specificity is unknown. Germline CDR1 reads MNHEY; CDR2 reads SMNVEV (reference sequence). This CDR3 region has 14 residues. V gave up 6 bases and J gave up 2 bases, with 13 bases separating them. Study-level results: Also found in blood were most expanded thyroid clonotypes above 0.001.

Amplification of TCR beta CDR3 regions was performed using RNA transcripts as template. The HTBI primer set drove a first-round RT-PCR of the TCR CDR3. TCRdb re-called the multiplex PCR reads through MiXCR, storing one row per CDR3 protein. The sample contains hundreds of thousands of distinct CDR3 sequences, 18% of which appear only once. The TCR sequence derives from a woman aged 50 to 65 with Graves' hyperthyroidism that later progressed to Graves' ophthalmopathy. The gene calls are TRBV27 and TRBJ1-1; TRBD1 is a possible D gene (6 bases). Sequencing was performed on blood. CDR3 nucleotides: TGTGCCAGCAGCTTACAGGGAATAAACACTGAAGCTTTCTTT. Protein product: CASSLQGINTEAFF.